This T cell receptor beta chain is from a study of a mutant IDH1 vaccine in newly diagnosed glioma. Study-level information: Vaccines began 4-6 weeks after radiotherapy alone, or with temozolomide cycles. V12 corresponded to week 35 and V13 to week 47.

Produced via immunoSEQ multiplex PCR; TCRdb's table is partial and in-frame only. The sample records around 70,000 clones, around 87% being singletons. Trimming removed 2 bases from V and 3 bases from J; junction bases left unmatched: 12. Germline CDR1 and CDR2: MNHEY and SMNVEV (reference sequence). This CDR3 is 17 amino acids long. The count of this clone is one. The antigen is not known. The time point was: week 35, safety follow-up. What each vaccine dose contained was 300 ug of mutant IDH1 20-mer peptide, accompanied by topical imiquimod. In weeks 1, 3, 5, 7, 11, 15, 19 and 23, patients were vaccinated. Those who donated had recent WHO grade 3 or 4 IDH1-mutant, ATRX-lost astrocytomas.

This clonotype was obtained from a man younger than 40 with glioma. The material sequenced was PBMCs, taken from a glioma patient whose treatment included an IDH1 peptide vaccine. This rearrangement joins TRBV27 to TRBJ2-7; TRBD1 agrees at 8 bases. The CDR3 sequence is CASSLLSSGGLIYEQYF. CDR3 nucleotide sequence: TGTGCCAGCAGTTTACTTTCATCAGGGGGCCTAATCTACGAGCAGTACTTC.